This T cell receptor (beta chain) came from a study of cytomegalovirus exposure and HLA in healthy donors (dated by TCRdb to 2017 to 2019). Background on the whole study: An earlier analysis of around 600 of the donors reported approximately 300 Gb of sequence data and more than 90 million unique TCR beta sequences from about 180 million T cells. An early release covering approximately 600 HLA-typed donors comprised about 320 gigabases of sequencing data and around 86 million unique TCR sequences. Among the roughly 430 genotyped donors, roughly 80% belonged to the genetic ancestry cluster associated with self-reported Caucasian donors. The aim of the study was to test whether cataloging public T cell receptors could identify signatures of past pathogen exposure. The study used immunosequencing to profile the T cell repertoires of around 600 subjects and linked those repertoires to cytomegalovirus serostatus. Besides the first cohort of under 700 subjects, a separate validation cohort made up of 120 different subjects was used. High-throughput TCR immunosequencing, statistical association of individual TCRs with disease status, and machine learning were combined to predict cytomegalovirus infection status. In a later analysis, previously published TCR beta repertoires from 500 to 750 donors were re-analyzed and high-resolution HLA genotyping was added so that TCR occurrence patterns could be studied. Rather than drawing on any new phenotypic data, the later analysis identified candidate immune exposures from TCR beta sequences and the way those sequences occurred across donors. An earlier analysis of fewer than 700 of the donors applied high-throughput TCR beta sequencing to assess whether each TCR beta V gene segment acted as functional or pseudogenic. Donor age, sex, ethnicity and CMV serostatus were compiled together with the repertoire data. A later genetic analysis used genome-wide SNP genotypes for about three fifths of the roughly 700 donors, treating that subset as a discovery cohort. Every discovery cohort repertoire had been produced on one sequencing platform. HLA typing covered class I and class II loci at four-digit resolution. The number of typed donors differed by locus: about 620-630 for A, B, C, DRB1 and DQB1; approximately 520 for DQA1; 606 for DPA1; and around 470 for DPB1. Because of strong linkage in the cohort, roughly five DR-DQ haplotypes were treated as single units for association and clustering. On average, roughly 250,000 unique TCR beta nucleotide sequences were sequenced per donor among 398 genotyped donors of the cohort, with around 19% of those sequences being non-productive. Study-wide findings and limitations: In a later analysis, HLA-associated TCR beta chains showed more clonal expansion and lower generation probabilities than non-associated chains that were equally common. According to the authors, the approach could potentially be generalized to other disease states and immunological phenotypes. A cluster of highly shared sequence variants was judged likely to represent a technical artifact of the sequencing pipeline. In a later analysis, most CMV-associated TCR beta chains were found to appear HLA-restricted, with HLA associations seemingly driven largely by CMV exposure. According to a later analysis, TCR association rates differed among HLA loci, with DRB1 alleles showing the most associated TCRs and HLA-C alleles showing the fewest. Only TCR beta chains were sequenced in this cohort, and the absence of alpha or paired-chain data limited detectable features. Three of the identified cytomegalovirus-associated TCR beta chains were confirmed in vitro to be specific for cytomegalovirus antigens. Because counts were too low, seventeen rarely observed V segments, including chromosome 9 orphons, were left out of the earlier analysis of approximately 500 of the donors. Cytomegalovirus status was reported to be diagnosed by the classifier with high specificity and sensitivity in both the original and validation cohorts. Assigning TCR associations to individual alleles was difficult when HLA alleles, especially DR and DQ, strongly co-occurred. In a later genetic analysis, a missense DCLRE1C variant was associated with V-gene and J-gene trimming of TCR beta chains, and the association was replicated in an independent cohort. A later genetic analysis reported fewer N-insertions in productive TCRs among donors in an Asian-associated ancestry cluster than the roughly 620-donor mean. Because HLA typing was missing for some donors at each locus, association tests included only the typed subset. A further reported finding was that TCR beta sequences accurately predicted the HLA-A and HLA-B alleles for most subjects in the first cohort. Broadly in line with IMGT annotations, most TCR beta V segments showed up in productive rearrangements about 90% or about 30% of the time in an earlier analysis of some 590 of the donors. The study listed approximately 150 TCR beta chains as associated with cytomegalovirus. At a false discovery rate of 0.05, a later analysis linked under 20,000 TCR beta sequences to specific HLA alleles. According to a later analysis, parvovirus B19, influenza, CMV and Epstein-Barr virus appeared linked to several top co-occurrence clusters. Correlated functional status among segregating V segments might reflect linkage disequilibrium, but an unknown experimental factor could not be ruled out. Most TCR sequences were observed very rarely across donors, whereas some public TCRs were present in many individuals. Sequencing depth was assumed to be roughly uniform across donors in the presence/absence analyses, though that assumption may not hold. The only immune exposure information available for the cohort was CMV serostatus.

The cohort comprised 710 or so healthy bone marrow donors. At the time of sampling, all cohort members were nominally healthy, though unrecorded immune exposures were likely present. The donor was CMV seronegative and belonged to the group of 350 to 400 seronegative cohort members. Each donor provided a peripheral blood sample, and peripheral blood mononuclear cells were used for TCR beta sequencing. Genomic DNA extraction from the blood cell samples was performed with the Qiagen DNeasy Blood Extraction Kit. As to this clone: Its antigen is unknown.

The library was built by means of the immunoSEQ multiplex PCR assay. A mixture of 60 forward primers for TCR Vbeta segments and 13 reverse primers for TCR Jbeta segments was used in the multiplex PCR. The CDR3 region of rearranged TCR beta genes was amplified from genomic DNA with a multiplex PCR assay. On the Illumina HiSeq System, the amplified TCR beta libraries were sequenced as 87-base-pair reads. The authors processed their data as follows. A later analysis counted about 80 million unique TCR beta chains across the 690 or so repertoires, and some 11 million of these chains were shared by at least two donors. A nearest-neighbor algorithm error-corrected the raw reads and collapsed the reads into unique sequences, merging closely related sequences to remove PCR and sequencing errors. CDR3 sequences were aligned to IMGT reference sequences to assign V, D and J gene segments. For a sequence to be retained, a match of at least six nucleotides was required to both a V gene segment and a J gene segment. Rearrangements were classified as productive when the CDR3 lacked stop codons and remained in frame with V and J, and all other rearrangements were classified as non-productive. CDR3 was defined by IMGT convention, running from the second conserved V-encoded cysteine to the conserved J-encoded phenylalanine. The earlier analysis of some 550 of the donors excluded any sequence lacking an unambiguous match to a single V gene segment. An earlier analysis of several hundred of the donors called V segments functional above 56.7% productive rearrangements and segregating when the between-donor standard deviation exceeded 5%. A statistical classification framework was developed to diagnose cytomegalovirus status using the catalog of TCR beta chain sequences. In a later analysis, V and J genes were assigned by comparing TCR nucleotide sequences against IMGT/GENE-DB human TR gene sequences. In a later analysis, CDR3 sequences and most-parsimonious VDJ recombination scenarios were assigned using the TCRdist pipeline. A later analysis defined each TCR beta chain by its CDR3 amino acid sequence plus V-gene family, and excluded reads lacking a unique V-gene family. In a later analysis, around 600 highly shared, low-generation-probability nucleotide sequences were removed to address suspected cross-contamination and a sequencing artifact. In a later analysis, a clonal expansion index for each public chain was calculated from normalized within-repertoire ranks of inferred template counts. A later analysis computed generation probabilities with a VDJ recombination model fitted to out-of-frame rearrangements, and checked the results against IGoR. In a later analysis, hypergeometric tests were used to score TCR-TCR, TCR-HLA and TCR-CMV co-occurrence, with a repertoire-size bias correction applied to TCR pairs. To estimate false discovery rates, a later analysis permuted the HLA or CMV assignments 20 times. A later analysis grouped co-occurring TCRs with DBSCAN, adding TCRdist sequence similarity when clustering within HLA-allele-positive subsets. Co-occurrence clustering excluded repertoires with fewer than 30,000 or more than 120,000 public chains, plus five with anomalous nucleotide sharing. In TCRdb, the immuneACCESS table is reduced to in-frame sequences with V and J assigned. These tables do not hold every clone; where another copy was compared, an unresolved V gene accounts for under half, and the others remain unexplained. Clonal size and the V and J genes are those of that table, whereas D and trimming came from the DNA. The data table for this sample lists about 64,000 clones. The ten largest account for less than 4.5% of the sample.

The specimen sequenced was PBMCs. The source of this sequence is a young woman in good health and CMV-seronegative.

This receptor carries the CDR3 CASSANTEAFF. Read as DNA, the sequence is TGTGCCAGCAGTGCTAACACTGAAGCTTTCTTT. The chain was built from TRBV25-1 and TRBJ1-1; no confident D gene assignment can be made. The CDR3 numbers 11 residues from cysteine through phenylalanine. The DNA shown is the 33-base CDR3, in frame from base 1. According to the germline V gene, CDR1 reads MGHDK and CDR2 reads SYGVNS. Cut back by 4 bases and 2 bases, the V and J ends lie 2 bases apart.